The 8 T cell receptor beta chains presented below share a single source sample, sequenced in a study of low-dose radiotherapy and immunotherapy resistance in tumors. TRAV- and TRBV-specific primers were used for first-strand cDNA, which covered alpha and beta chains. The PCR that amplified TCRs ran for 20 cycles, relying on a constant-region primer and a V-primer adapter. TCRdb re-called the reads through MiXCR, storing one row per CDR3 protein. The repertoire holds over 15,000 distinct CDR3 sequences, with roughly 70% as singletons. The receptors here all came from a human donor with advanced metastatic prostate, ovarian, gallbladder or colorectal cancer (not recorded which). This table probably holds off-target reads from a library built for another chain.

This chain uses TRBV5-6 with TRBJ1-1; 11 bases align to TRBD1. The V gene end was trimmed by 4 bases and the J gene end by 5 bases; junction bases not matched to a gene: 10. The CDR3 sequence is 16 residues long. From germline, CDR1 is SGHDT and CDR2 YYEEEE. The CDR3 DNA follows: TGTGCCAGCAGCCCCCCAGGGACAGGGGGGTGGACTGAAGCTTTCTTT. Translated, it gives CASSPPGTGGWTEAFF.

The rearrangement links TRBV5-1 to TRBJ2-7; 8 nucleotides align to TRBD2. The CDR3 covers 14 residues. Germline V CDR1 and CDR2: SGHRS, YFSETQ. J lost 4 bases, V lost 0 bases, and 3 bases had no gene match. The chain's CDR3 is CASSLEASGYEQYF. The DNA for the CDR3 is TGCGCCAGCAGCTTGGAGGCTAGCGGGTACGAGCAGTACTTC.

The gene calls are TRBV11-3 and TRBJ2-1, with TRBD2 identical over 8 bases. The V gene end was trimmed by 3 bases and the J gene end by 8 bases; junction bases not matched to a gene: 12. Germline V CDR1 and CDR2: SGHNT, YENEEA. The CDR3 has 16 amino acids. CDR3 coding DNA: TGTGCCAGCAGCTTGCTTCCGGGACTAGTGATCGATGAGCAGTTCTTC. This codes for CASSLLPGLVIDEQFF.

The rearrangement joins TRBV20-1 to TRBJ1-2; D unresolved. The length of the CDR3 is 12 residues. Germline V gene lookup returns CDR1 DFQATT and CDR2 SNEGSKA (reference sequence). The V end lost 6 bases, the J end lost 7 bases, and 15 bases lay between the germline ends. The CDR3 DNA is TGCAGTGCCAGTTCGCGAGACTCTGGCTACACCTTC. This gives the protein CSASSRDSGYTF.

The chain has TRBV4-1 and TRBJ1-1; D uncertain. Germline V gene sequence: CDR1 MGHRA, CDR2 YSYEKL. The CDR3 runs 14 residues. The V end was cut by 0 bases, the J end by 1 base, with 6 bases between. CDR3 coding DNA: TGCGCCAGCAGCCAAGAATTGGAGAACACTGAAGCTTTCTTT. It translates to CASSQELENTEAFF.

V and J are TRBV7-8 and TRBJ2-1; unclear D gene. The germline V and J ends were trimmed by 3 bases and 9 bases, with 9 bases remaining between them. CDR3 length: 12 amino acids. CDR1 and CDR2 (germline): SGHVS, FQNEAQ. DNA of the CDR3: TGTGCCAGCAGCTTCATGGGCGGTGAGCAGTTCTTC. It encodes CASSFMGGEQFF.

The chain employs TRBV5-8 and TRBJ2-3; the D is unclear. CDR1 is SGHTS and CDR2 is YDEGEE in the germline V gene. Trimming pared 5 bases from V and 2 bases from J, leaving 15 bases between. The CDR3 spans 15 residues. The CDR3 spells CASRDGRTYTDTQYF. In DNA form, the CDR3 reads TGTGCCAGCAGGGACGGACGGACCTACACAGATACGCAGTATTTT.

V usage is TRBV20-1 and J usage is TRBJ2-7; TRBD2 matches 7 bases. The V and J ends lost 6 bases and 5 bases, in that order; junction bases with no gene match: 16. CDR1 is DFQATT, CDR2 SNEGSKA, per germline (reference sequence). CDR3 length: 15 residues. As DNA, the CDR3 is TGCAGTGCGGGGACCAGCGGGATTTTACGCCACGAGCAGTACTTC. Protein: CSAGTSGILRHEQYF.